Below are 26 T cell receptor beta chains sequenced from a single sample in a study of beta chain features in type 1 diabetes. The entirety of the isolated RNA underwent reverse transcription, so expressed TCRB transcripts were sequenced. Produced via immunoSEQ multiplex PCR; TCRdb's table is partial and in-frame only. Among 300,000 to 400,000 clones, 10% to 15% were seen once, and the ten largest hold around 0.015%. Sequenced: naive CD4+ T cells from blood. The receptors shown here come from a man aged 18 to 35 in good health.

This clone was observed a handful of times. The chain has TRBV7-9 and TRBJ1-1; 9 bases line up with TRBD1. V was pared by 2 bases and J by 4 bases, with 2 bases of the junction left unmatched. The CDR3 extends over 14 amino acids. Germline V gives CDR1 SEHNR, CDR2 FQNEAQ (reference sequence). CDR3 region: CASSLRQGGTEAFF. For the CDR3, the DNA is TGTGCCAGCAGCTTACGACAGGGGGGCACTGAAGCTTTCTTT.

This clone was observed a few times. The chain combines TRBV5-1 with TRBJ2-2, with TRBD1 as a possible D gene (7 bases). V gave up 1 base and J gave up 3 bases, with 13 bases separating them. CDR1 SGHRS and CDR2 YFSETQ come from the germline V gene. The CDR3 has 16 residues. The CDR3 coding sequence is TGCGCCAGCAGCTTGCGGCGGGACAGAGACACCGGGGAGCTGTTTTTT. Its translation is CASSLRRDRDTGELFF.

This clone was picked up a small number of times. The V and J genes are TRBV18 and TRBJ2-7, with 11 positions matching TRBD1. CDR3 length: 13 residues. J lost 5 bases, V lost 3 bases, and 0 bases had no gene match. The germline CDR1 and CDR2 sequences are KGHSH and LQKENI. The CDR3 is CASSPGQGDEQYF. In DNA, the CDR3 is TGTGCCAGCTCACCGGGACAGGGGGACGAGCAGTACTTC.

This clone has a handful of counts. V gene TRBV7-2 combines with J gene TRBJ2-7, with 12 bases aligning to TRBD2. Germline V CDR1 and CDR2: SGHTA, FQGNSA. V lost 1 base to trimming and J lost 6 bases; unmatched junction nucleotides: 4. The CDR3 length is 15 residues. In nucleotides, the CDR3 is TGTGCCAGCAGCTTAGTTCTAGCGGGAGGGCCCGAGCAGTACTTC. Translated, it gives CASSLVLAGGPEQYF.

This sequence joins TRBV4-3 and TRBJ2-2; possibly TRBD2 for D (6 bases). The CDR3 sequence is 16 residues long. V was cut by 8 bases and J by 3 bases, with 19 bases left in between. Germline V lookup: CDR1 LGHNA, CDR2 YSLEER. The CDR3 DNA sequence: TGCGCCAGCGCGGGGTTTTTGATTACGGACACCGGGGAGCTGTTTTTT. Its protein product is CASAGFLITDTGELFF.

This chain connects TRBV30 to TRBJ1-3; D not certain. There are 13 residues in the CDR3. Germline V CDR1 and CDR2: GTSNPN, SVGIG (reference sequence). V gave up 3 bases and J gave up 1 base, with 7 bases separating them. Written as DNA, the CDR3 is TGTGCCTGGAGGAAGAGTTCTGGAAACACCATATATTTT. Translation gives CAWRKSSGNTIYF.

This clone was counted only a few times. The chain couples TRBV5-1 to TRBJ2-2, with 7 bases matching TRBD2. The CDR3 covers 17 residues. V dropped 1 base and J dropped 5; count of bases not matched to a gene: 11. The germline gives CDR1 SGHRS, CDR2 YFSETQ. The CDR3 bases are TGCGCCAGCAGCTTGCAAGCCGCGGGAGTCGGTACCGGGGAGCTGTTTTTT. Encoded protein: CASSLQAAGVGTGELFF.

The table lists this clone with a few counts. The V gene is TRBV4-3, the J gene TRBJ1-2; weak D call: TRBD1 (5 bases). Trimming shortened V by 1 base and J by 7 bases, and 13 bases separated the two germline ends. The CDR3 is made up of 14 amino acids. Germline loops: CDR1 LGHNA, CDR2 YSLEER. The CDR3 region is CASSQGGGARGYTF. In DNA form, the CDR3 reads TGCGCCAGCAGCCAAGGGGGCGGCGCGCGTGGCTACACCTTC.

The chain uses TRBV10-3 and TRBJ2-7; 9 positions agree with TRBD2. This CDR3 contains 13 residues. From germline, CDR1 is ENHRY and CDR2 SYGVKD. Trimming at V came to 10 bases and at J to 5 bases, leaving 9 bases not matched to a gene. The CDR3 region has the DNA TGTGCCACCACCTTAGCGGGAGCTGACGAGCAGTACTTC. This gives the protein CATTLAGADEQYF.

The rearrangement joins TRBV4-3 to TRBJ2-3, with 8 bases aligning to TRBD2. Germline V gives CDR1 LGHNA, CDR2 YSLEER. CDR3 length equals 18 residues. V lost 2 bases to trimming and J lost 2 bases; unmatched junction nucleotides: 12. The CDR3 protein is CASSQLSLIAGYTDTQYF. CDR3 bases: TGCGCCAGCAGCCAATTATCGTTGATAGCGGGATACACAGATACGCAGTATTTT.

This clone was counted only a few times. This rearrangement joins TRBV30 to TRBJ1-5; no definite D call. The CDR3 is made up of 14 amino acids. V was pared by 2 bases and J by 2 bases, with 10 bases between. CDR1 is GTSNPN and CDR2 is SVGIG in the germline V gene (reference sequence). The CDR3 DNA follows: TGTGCCTGGAGTCGGAGTGGTGGCAATCAGCCCCAGCATTTT. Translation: CAWSRSGGNQPQHF.

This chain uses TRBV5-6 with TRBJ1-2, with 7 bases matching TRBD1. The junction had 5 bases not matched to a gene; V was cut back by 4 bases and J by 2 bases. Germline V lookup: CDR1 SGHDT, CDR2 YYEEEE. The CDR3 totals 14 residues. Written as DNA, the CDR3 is TGTGCCAGCAGCCAGAACAGGGGAAACTATGGCTACACCTTC. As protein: CASSQNRGNYGYTF.

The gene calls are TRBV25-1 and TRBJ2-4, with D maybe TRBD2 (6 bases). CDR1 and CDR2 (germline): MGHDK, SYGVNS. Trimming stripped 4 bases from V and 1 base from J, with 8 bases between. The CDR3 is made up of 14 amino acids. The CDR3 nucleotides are TGTGCCAGCAGTGCTGGGGGGGCCAAAAACATTCAGTACTTC. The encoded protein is CASSAGGAKNIQYF.

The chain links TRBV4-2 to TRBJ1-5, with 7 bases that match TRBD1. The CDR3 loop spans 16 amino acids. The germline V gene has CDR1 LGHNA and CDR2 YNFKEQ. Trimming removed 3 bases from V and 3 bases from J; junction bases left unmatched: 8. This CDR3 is CASSQDPGQNNQPQHF. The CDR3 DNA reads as TGTGCCAGCAGCCAGGATCCGGGACAGAACAATCAGCCCCAGCATTTT.

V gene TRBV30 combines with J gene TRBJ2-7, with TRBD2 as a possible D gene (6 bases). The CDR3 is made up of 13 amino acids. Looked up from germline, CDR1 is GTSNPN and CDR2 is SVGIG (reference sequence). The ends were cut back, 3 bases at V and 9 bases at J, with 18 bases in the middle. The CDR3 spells CAWSRDLGGGQYF. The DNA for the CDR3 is TGTGCCTGGAGCCGGGACTTGGGCGGAGGGCAGTACTTC.

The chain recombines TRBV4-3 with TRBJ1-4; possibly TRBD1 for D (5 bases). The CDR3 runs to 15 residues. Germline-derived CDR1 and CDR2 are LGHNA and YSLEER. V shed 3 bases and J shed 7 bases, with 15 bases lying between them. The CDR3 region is CASSQTGGSGEKLFF. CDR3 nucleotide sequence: TGCGCCAGCAGCCAGACGGGGGGATCGGGTGAAAAACTGTTTTTT.

Here the CDR3 DNA reads TGTGCCAGCAGTTCCACCTACGAGCAGTACTTC. This translates into CASSSTYEQYF. The chain recombines TRBV27 with TRBJ2-7, with D unclear. CDR3 length: 11 residues. Germline V gene data show CDR1 as MNHEY and CDR2 as SMNVEV (reference sequence). V was clipped by 4 bases and J by 2 bases, with 3 bases between them.

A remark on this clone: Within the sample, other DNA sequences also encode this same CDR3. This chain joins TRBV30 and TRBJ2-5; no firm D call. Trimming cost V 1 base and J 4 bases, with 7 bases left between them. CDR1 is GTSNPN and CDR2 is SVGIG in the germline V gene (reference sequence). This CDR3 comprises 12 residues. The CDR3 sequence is CAWSAGRETQYF. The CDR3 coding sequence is TGTGCCTGGAGTGCGGGTCGAGAGACCCAGTACTTC.

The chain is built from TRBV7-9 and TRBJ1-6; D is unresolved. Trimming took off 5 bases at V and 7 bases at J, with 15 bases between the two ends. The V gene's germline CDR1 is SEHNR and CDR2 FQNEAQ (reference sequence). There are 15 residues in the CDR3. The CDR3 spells CASSPKAARNSPLHF. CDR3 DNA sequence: TGTGCCAGCAGCCCAAAGGCAGCGAGAAATTCACCCCTCCACTTT.

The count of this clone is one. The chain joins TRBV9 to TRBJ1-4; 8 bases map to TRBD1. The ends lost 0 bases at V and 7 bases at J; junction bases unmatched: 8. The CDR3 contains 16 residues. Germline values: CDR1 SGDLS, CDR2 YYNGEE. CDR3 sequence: CASSVGLGTGLEKLFF. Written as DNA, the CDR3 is TGTGCCAGCAGCGTAGGCCTAGGGACAGGACTTGAAAAACTGTTTTTT.

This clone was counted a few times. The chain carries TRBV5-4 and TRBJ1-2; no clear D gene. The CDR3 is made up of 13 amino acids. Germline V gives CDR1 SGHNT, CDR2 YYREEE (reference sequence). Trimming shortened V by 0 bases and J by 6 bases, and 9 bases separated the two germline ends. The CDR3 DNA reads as TGTGCCAGCAGCTTGGTGGCAGTCCATGGCTACACCTTC. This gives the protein CASSLVAVHGYTF. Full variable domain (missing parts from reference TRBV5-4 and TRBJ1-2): ETGVTQSPTHLIKTRGQQVTLRCSSQSGHNTVSWYQQALGQGPQFIFQYYREEENGRGNFPPRFSGLQFPNYSSELNVNALELDDSALYLCASSLVAVHGYTFGSGTRLTVV.

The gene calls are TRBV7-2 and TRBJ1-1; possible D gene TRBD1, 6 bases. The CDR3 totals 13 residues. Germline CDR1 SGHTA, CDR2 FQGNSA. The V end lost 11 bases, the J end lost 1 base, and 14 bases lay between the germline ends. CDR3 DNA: TGTGCCTACAGGGACCAAAAGAACACTGAAGCTTTCTTT. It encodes CAYRDQKNTEAFF.

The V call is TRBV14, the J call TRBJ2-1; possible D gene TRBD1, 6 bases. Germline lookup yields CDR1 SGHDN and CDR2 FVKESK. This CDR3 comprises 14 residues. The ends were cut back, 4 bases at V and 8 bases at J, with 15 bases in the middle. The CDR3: CASSPRWGQYEQFF. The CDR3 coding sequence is TGTGCCAGCAGCCCCCGTTGGGGGCAATATGAGCAGTTCTTC.

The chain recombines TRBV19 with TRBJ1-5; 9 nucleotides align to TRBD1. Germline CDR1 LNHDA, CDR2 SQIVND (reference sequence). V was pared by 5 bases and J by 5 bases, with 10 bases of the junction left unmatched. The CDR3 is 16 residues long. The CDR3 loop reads CASSAGTGRNYQPQHF. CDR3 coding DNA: TGTGCCAGTAGTGCGGGGACAGGGAGAAATTATCAGCCCCAGCATTTT.

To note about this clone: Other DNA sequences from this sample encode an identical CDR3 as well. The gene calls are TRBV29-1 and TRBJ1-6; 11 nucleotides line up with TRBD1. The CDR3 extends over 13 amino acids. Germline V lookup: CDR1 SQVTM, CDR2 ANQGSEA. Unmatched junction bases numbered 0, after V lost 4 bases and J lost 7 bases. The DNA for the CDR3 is TGCAGCGTTGGGACAGGGGGCAATTCACCCCTCCACTTT. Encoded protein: CSVGTGGNSPLHF.

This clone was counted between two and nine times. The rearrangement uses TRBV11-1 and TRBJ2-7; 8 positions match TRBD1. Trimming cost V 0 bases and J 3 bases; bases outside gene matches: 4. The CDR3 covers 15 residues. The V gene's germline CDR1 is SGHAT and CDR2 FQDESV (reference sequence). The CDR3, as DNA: TGTGCCAGCAGCTTAGCCTCCGGGACAGGCTACGAGCAGTACTTC. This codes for CASSLASGTGYEQYF.